One sample yielded the 8 T cell receptor beta chains listed below, sequenced in a study of CD8 T cells in ankylosing spondylitis (dated by TCRdb to 2017 to 2019). Libraries came from 5' RACE. Instrument used: Illumina HiSeq 2500. TCRdb reprocessing: public reads trimmed at Q25 with fastp, clones called with MiXCR, in-frame beta chains kept. Identical CDR3 proteins give one entry, which carries the most common genes and DNA. In all, the sample holds roughly 260,000 distinct CDR3 sequences, and about 20% of those were seen once. The ten top clones hold roughly 7.3% of the sample. What was sequenced was blood, either unsorted or a sorted T cell fraction (not recorded which). These receptors all stem from a male donor with ankylosing spondylitis or in good health (not recorded which).

This clonotype was picked up a small number of times. The chain couples TRBV7-3 to TRBJ2-4, with 11 positions matching TRBD1. V lost 6 bases and J lost 3; bases outside the gene matches: 7. Germline CDR1 and CDR2: SGHTA and FQGTGA. The CDR3 runs 16 residues. This CDR3 reads CASSPTGTGGKNIQYF. DNA for the CDR3: TGTGCCAGCAGTCCAACGGGGACAGGGGGCAAAAACATTCAGTACTTC.

This clonotype occurred a few times. The V and J genes are TRBV20-1 and TRBJ2-5; TRBD2 matches at 9 bases. V lost 6 bases to trimming and J lost 2 bases; unmatched junction nucleotides: 4. The CDR3 loop spans 13 amino acids. Germline values: CDR1 DFQATT, CDR2 SNEGSKA (reference sequence). CDR3 amino acids: CSAIAGAQETQYF. The DNA of the CDR3 is TGCAGTGCAATAGCGGGGGCTCAAGAGACCCAGTACTTC.

The J gene is TRBJ2-1, the V gene TRBV20-1; 10 bases are shared with TRBD2. V was pared by 3 bases and J by 5 bases, with 7 bases of the junction left unmatched. Germline V gene data show CDR1 as DFQATT and CDR2 as SNEGSKA (reference sequence). The CDR3 is made up of 15 amino acids. In DNA, the CDR3 is TGCAGTGCTAGGGGAAGCGGGAGGGCCCACAATGAGCAGTTCTTC. It encodes CSARGSGRAHNEQFF.

The chain carries TRBV27 and TRBJ2-7; 7 bases match TRBD2. The CDR3 has 16 residues. J lost 2 bases, V lost 4 bases, and 11 bases had no gene match. Germline V gene sequence: CDR1 MNHEY, CDR2 SMNVEV (reference sequence). The CDR3 nucleotides read TGTGCCAGCAGTTCGCCCCGCGGGGGTTTTGCCTACGAGCAGTACGTC. This sequence encodes CASSSPRGGFAYEQYV.

The gene calls are TRBV5-1 and TRBJ1-1, with D unclear. The germline V gene encodes CDR1 SGHRS and CDR2 YFSETQ. The CDR3 covers 16 residues. Trimming stripped 0 bases from V and 4 bases from J, with 16 bases between. Written as DNA, the CDR3 is TGCGCCAGCAGCTTGGATTTTCATGCGGTGGGCACTGAAGCTTTCTTT. Encoded protein: CASSLDFHAVGTEAFF.

This clonotype has at least ten counts. V and J are TRBV9 and TRBJ2-1; 7 nucleotides match TRBD1. This CDR3 contains 15 residues. V trimming: 10 bases; J trimming: 5 bases; junction bases outside the gene matches: 15. CDR1 and CDR2 from the germline V gene are SGDLS and YYNGEE. CDR3 DNA: TGTGCCGGTTCAAAGACAGGGATGGCGGACAATGAGCAGTTCTTC. As protein: CAGSKTGMADNEQFF.

This clonotype was detected only a few times. The gene calls are TRBV7-2 and TRBJ2-5, with D maybe TRBD2 (5 bases). V shed 1 base and J shed 0 bases, with 12 bases lying between them. Germline CDR1 SGHTA, CDR2 FQGNSA. There are 16 residues in the CDR3. CDR3 coding DNA: TGTGCCAGCAGCTTAGGAGAGAGGGCCTACCAAGAGACCCAGTACTTC. Its protein product is CASSLGERAYQETQYF.

The chain carries TRBV27 and TRBJ1-5; possible D gene TRBD1, 6 bases. Germline V lookup: CDR1 MNHEY, CDR2 SMNVEV (reference sequence). The CDR3 runs to 13 residues. V gave up 8 bases and J gave up 3 bases, with 11 bases separating them. The CDR3 DNA sequence: TGTGCCAGCGCGGACAGACTCAATCAGCCCCAGCATTTT. Residues: CASADRLNQPQHF.